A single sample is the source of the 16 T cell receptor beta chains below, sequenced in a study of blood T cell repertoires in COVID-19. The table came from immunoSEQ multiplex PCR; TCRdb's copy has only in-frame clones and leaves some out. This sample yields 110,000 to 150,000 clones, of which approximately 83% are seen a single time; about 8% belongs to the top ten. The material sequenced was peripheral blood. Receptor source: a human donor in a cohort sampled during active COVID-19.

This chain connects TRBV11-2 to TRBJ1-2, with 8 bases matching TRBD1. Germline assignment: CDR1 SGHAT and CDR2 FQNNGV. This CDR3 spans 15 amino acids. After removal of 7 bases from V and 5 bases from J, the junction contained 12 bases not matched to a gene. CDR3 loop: CASTFTGQGQYGYTF. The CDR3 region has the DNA TGTGCCAGCACCTTTACTGGACAGGGCCAGTATGGCTACACCTTC.

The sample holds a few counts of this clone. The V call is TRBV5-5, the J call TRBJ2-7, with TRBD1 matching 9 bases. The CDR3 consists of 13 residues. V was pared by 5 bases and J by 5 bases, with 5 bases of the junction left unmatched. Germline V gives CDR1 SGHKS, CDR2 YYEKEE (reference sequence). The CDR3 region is CASRGTGGNEQYF. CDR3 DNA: TGTGCCAGCAGAGGAACAGGGGGCAACGAGCAGTACTTC.

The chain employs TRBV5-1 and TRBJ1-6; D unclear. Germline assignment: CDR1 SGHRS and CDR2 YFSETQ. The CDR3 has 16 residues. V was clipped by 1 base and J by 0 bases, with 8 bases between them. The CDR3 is CASSLRTSSYNSPLHF. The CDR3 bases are TGCGCCAGCAGCTTGCGCACGAGCTCCTATAATTCACCCCTCCACTTT.

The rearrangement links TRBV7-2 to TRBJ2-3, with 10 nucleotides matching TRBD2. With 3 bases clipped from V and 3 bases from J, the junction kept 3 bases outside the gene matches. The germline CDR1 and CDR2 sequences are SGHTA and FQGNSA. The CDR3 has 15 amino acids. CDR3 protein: CASSFAAGGTDTQYF. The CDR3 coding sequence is TGTGCCAGCAGCTTTGCAGCGGGGGGGACAGATACGCAGTATTTT.

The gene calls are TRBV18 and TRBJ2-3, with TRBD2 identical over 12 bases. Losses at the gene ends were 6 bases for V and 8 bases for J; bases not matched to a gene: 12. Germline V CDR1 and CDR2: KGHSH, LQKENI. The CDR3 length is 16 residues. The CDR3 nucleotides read TGTGCCAGCTCTCCGGGACTAGCGGGCTCCGAAGGTACGCAGTATTTT. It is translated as CASSPGLAGSEGTQYF.

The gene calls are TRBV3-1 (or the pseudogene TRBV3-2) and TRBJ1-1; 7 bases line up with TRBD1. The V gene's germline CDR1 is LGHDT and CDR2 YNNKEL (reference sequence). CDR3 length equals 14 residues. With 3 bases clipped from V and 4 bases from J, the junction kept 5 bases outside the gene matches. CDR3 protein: CASSHRGSSTEAFF. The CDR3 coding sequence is TGTGCCAGCAGCCACAGGGGGAGCAGCACTGAAGCTTTCTTT.

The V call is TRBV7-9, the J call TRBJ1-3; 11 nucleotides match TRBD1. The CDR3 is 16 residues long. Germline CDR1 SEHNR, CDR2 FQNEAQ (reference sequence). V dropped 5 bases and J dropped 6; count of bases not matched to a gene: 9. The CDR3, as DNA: TGTGCCAGCAGCCTACCAGGACAGGGGGCAATAAACACCATATATTTT. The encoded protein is CASSLPGQGAINTIYF.

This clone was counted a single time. CDR3 DNA: TGTGCCAGCTCACCGGTCGGGTATAGCAATCAGCCCCAGCATTTT. Its protein product is CASSPVGYSNQPQHF. The V and J genes are TRBV18 and TRBJ1-5; D is unclear. This CDR3 is built from 15 residues. V was shortened by 3 bases and J by 0 bases, with 9 bases between the two germline ends. The germline V gene encodes CDR1 KGHSH and CDR2 LQKENI. The whole variable domain, filled in from reference TRBV18 and TRBJ1-5, reads NAGVMQNPRHLVRRRGQEARLRCSPMKGHSHVYWYRQLPEEGLKFMVYLQKENIIDESGMPKERFSAEFPKEGPSILRIQQVVRGDSAAYFCASSPVGYSNQPQHFGDGTRLSIL.

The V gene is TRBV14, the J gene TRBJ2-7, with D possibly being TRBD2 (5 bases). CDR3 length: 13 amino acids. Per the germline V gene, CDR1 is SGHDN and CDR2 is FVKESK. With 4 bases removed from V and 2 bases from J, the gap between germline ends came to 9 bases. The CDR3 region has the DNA TGTGCCAGCAGCCTTTCACTAGCCTACGAGCAGTACTTC. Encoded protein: CASSLSLAYEQYF.

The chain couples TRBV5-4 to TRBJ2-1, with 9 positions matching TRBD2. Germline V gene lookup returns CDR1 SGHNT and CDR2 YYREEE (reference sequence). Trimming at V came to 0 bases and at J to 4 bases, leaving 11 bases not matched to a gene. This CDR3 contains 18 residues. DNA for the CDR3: TGTGCCAGCAGCTTGGATAGCGGGGGCCGCATGAAATACAATGAGCAGTTCTTC. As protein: CASSLDSGGRMKYNEQFF. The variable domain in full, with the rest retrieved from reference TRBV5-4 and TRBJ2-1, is ETGVTQSPTHLIKTRGQQVTLRCSSQSGHNTVSWYQQALGQGPQFIFQYYREEENGRGNFPPRFSGLQFPNYSSELNVNALELDDSALYLCASSLDSGGRMKYNEQFFGPGTRLTVL.

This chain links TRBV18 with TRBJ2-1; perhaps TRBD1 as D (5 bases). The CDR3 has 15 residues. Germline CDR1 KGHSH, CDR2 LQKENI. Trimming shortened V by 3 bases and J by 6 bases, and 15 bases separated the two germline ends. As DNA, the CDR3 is TGTGCCAGCTCACCTAGCACGGACACAATCAATGAGCAGTTCTTC. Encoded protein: CASSPSTDTINEQFF.

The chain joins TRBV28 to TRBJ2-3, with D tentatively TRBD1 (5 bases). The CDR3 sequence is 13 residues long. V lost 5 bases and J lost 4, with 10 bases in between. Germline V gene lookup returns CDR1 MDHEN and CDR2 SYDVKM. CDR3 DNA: TGTGCCAGCAGTACACAGGTATCAGATACGCAGTATTTT. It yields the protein CASSTQVSDTQYF.

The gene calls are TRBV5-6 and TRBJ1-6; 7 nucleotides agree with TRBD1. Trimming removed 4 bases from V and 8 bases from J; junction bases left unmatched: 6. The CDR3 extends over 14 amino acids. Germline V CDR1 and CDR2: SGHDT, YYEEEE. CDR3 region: CASSTDRVYSPLHF. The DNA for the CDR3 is TGTGCCAGCAGCACCGACAGGGTTTATTCACCCCTCCACTTT.

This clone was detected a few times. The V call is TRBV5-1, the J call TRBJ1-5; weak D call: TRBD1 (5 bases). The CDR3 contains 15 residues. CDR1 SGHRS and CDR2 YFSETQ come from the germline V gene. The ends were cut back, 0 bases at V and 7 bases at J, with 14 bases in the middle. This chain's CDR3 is CASSLAGAKGQPQHF. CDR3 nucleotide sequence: TGCGCCAGCAGCTTGGCTGGGGCAAAGGGACAGCCCCAGCATTTT.

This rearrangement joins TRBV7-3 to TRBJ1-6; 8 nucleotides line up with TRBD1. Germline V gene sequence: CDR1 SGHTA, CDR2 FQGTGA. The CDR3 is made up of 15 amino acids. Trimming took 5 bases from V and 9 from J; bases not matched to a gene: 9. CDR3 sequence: CASSLLGQGASPLHF. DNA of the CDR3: TGTGCCAGCAGCCTATTGGGGCAGGGGGCTTCACCCCTCCACTTT.

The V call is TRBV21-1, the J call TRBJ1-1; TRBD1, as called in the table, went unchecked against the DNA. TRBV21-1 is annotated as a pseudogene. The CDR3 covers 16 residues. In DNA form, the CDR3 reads TGTGCCAGCACCTTAGGACAGGGGAACATGAACACTGAAGCTTTCTTT. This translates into CASTLGQGNMNTEAFF.